A single sample gave rise to the 3 T cell receptor beta chains below, sequenced in a study of control samples from healthy donors and cancer patients. TCRdb's copy holds only in-frame clones and misses some; the assay was immunoSEQ multiplex PCR. Of about 51,000 clones in the sample, about nine tenths were seen once. Sequences were obtained from PBMCs. Receptors originate from a man aged 50 or older with head and neck cancer.

The gene calls are TRBV5-1 and TRBJ2-2; TRBD2 matches 7 bases. Germline V CDR1 and CDR2: SGHRS, YFSETQ. The CDR3 is 13 residues long. Trimming at V came to 6 bases and at J to 6 bases, leaving 5 bases not matched to a gene. CDR3 amino acids: CASTRRESGELFF. The CDR3 nucleotides read TGCGCCAGCACGAGGCGGGAGTCCGGGGAGCTGTTTTTT. Full variable domain (missing parts from reference TRBV5-1 and TRBJ2-2): KAGVTQTPRYLIKTRGQQVTLSCSPISGHRSVSWYQQTPGQGLQFLFEYFSETQRNKGNFPGRFSGRQFSNSRSEMNVSTLELGDSALYLCASTRRESGELFFGEGSRLTVL.

The gene calls are TRBV2 and TRBJ2-1; 9 bases match TRBD2. V lost 4 bases and J lost 7; bases outside the gene matches: 8. The CDR3 runs 15 residues. Germline loops: CDR1 SNHLY, CDR2 FYNNEI. The CDR3 DNA follows: TGTGCCAGCAGTGCCGGGACTAGCCCCGGGAATGAGCAGTTCTTC. Protein product: CASSAGTSPGNEQFF.

The chain has TRBV30 and TRBJ1-5; 7 nucleotides agree with TRBD1. The CDR3 extends over 13 amino acids. Germline V gene sequence: CDR1 GTSNPN, CDR2 SVGIG (reference sequence). Trimming at V came to 5 bases and at J to 10 bases, leaving 11 bases not matched to a gene. The CDR3 DNA reads as TGTGCCTGGGGTAACAGGGGCGGGTATCCCCAGCATTTT. Protein: CAWGNRGGYPQHF.